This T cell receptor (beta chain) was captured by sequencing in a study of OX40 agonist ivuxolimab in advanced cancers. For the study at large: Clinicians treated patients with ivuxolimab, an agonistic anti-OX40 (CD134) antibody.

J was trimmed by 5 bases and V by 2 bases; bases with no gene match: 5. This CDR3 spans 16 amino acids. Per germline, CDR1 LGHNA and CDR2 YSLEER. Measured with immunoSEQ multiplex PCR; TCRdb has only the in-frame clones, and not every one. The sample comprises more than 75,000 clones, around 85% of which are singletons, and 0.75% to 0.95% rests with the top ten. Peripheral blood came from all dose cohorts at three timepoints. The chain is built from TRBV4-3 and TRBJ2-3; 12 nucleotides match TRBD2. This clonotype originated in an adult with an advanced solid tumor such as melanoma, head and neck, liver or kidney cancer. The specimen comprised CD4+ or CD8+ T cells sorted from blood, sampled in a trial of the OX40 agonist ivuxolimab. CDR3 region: CASSQQRLAGEDTQYF. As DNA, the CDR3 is TGCGCCAGCAGCCAACAGAGACTAGCGGGAGAAGATACGCAGTATTTT.